The next 23 T cell receptor beta chains were all read from a single sample in a study of cytomegalovirus exposure and HLA in healthy donors. Primers: 60 Vbeta forward and 13 Jbeta reverse. Assay used: immunoSEQ multiplex PCR; TCRdb lists only in-frame clones, some missing. The sample lists around 100,000 clones, roughly 80% occurring once. Sequenced: PBMCs. Every receptor here comes from a female donor in good health and CMV-seropositive.

The CDR3 sequence: CASSFEQGNTEAFF. The CDR3 DNA is TGTGCCAGCAGCTTTGAACAGGGGAACACTGAAGCTTTCTTT. V and J are TRBV7-9 and TRBJ1-1, with D possibly matching TRBD1 (6 bases). The CDR3 runs to 14 residues. Trimming stripped 3 bases from V and 1 base from J, with 9 bases between. Germline-derived CDR1 and CDR2 are SEHNR and FQNEAQ (reference sequence).

This chain joins TRBV5-1 and TRBJ1-1; D remains unclear. The V gene lost 4 bases and the J gene lost 6 bases, with 19 bases spanning the gap. This CDR3 is 15 amino acids long. Germline V gene lookup returns CDR1 SGHRS and CDR2 YFSETQ. CDR3 sequence (DNA): TGCGCCAGCAGCGTTTCAGGCCCGGGAGGCGCTGAAGCTTTCTTT. It specifies CASSVSGPGGAEAFF.

CDR3 in DNA: TGTGCCAGCAGCGTAGCAGGACTAGCTGAAGAGACCCAGTACTTC. Its translation is CASSVAGLAEETQYF. The chain carries TRBV9 and TRBJ2-5; 8 bases line up with TRBD2. Germline V gene data show CDR1 as SGDLS and CDR2 as YYNGEE. The CDR3 loop spans 15 amino acids. The V and J ends lost 0 bases and 3 bases, in that order; junction bases with no gene match: 4.

The chain carries TRBV11-3 and TRBJ2-3, with D perhaps TRBD2 (7 bases). This CDR3 is built from 15 residues. Germline assignment: CDR1 SGHNT and CDR2 YENEEA. Trimming shortened V by 5 bases and J by 5 bases, and 17 bases separated the two germline ends. The DNA of the CDR3 is TGTGCCAGCAGCCTTAGGGGGGGGTTTGGAGATACGCAGTATTTT. This sequence encodes CASSLRGGFGDTQYF.

V usage is TRBV18 and J usage is TRBJ1-2; D gene ambiguous. The V end lost 0 bases, the J end lost 2 bases, and 13 bases lay between the germline ends. Germline loops: CDR1 KGHSH, CDR2 LQKENI. The CDR3 runs to 16 residues. CDR3 residues: CASSPPGSAGNYGYTF. In DNA form, the CDR3 reads TGTGCCAGCTCACCACCAGGAAGCGCGGGGAACTATGGCTACACCTTC.

The gene calls are TRBV10-3 and TRBJ1-2, with a weak D call TRBD1 (6 bases). The CDR3 length is 12 residues. Germline lookup yields CDR1 ENHRY and CDR2 SYGVKD. Trimming stripped 8 bases from V and 8 bases from J, with 15 bases between. The DNA of the CDR3 is TGTGCCATCGGCGACGGGGGGCGGGGCTACACCTTC. This sequence encodes CAIGDGGRGYTF.

This sequence joins TRBV6-5 and TRBJ2-7, with D possibly TRBD1 on 5 matching bases. This CDR3 is built from 14 residues. V was cut by 5 bases and J by 5 bases, with 16 bases left in between. Germline V lookup: CDR1 MNHEY, CDR2 SVGAGI. The CDR3 DNA follows: TGTGCCAGCAGTCTCACAGGAAGGTTCAACGAGCAGTACTTC. Translated, it gives CASSLTGRFNEQYF.

The V and J genes are TRBV19 and TRBJ1-4, with 7 bases fitting TRBD1. Germline trimming cut 4 bases from V and 4 bases from J; bases unmatched to any gene: 3. Germline V lookup: CDR1 LNHDA, CDR2 SQIVND (reference sequence). The CDR3 sequence is 14 residues long. This CDR3 reads CASSTGQRNEKLFF. The CDR3 DNA follows: TGTGCCAGTAGTACGGGACAGCGTAATGAAAAACTGTTTTTT.

The gene calls are TRBV12-5 and TRBJ2-3; TRBD1 agrees at 8 bases. The CDR3 totals 14 residues. The V segment lost 4 bases and the J segment 4 bases; nucleotides outside the gene matches: 4. CDR1 is LGHNT and CDR2 is FRNRAP in the germline V gene. The CDR3 DNA is TGTGCTAGTGGTTGGGGGACAGGCTCAGATACGCAGTATTTT. Its translation is CASGWGTGSDTQYF.

This clone was seen a few times. V usage is TRBV5-4 and J usage is TRBJ2-3; TRBD2 agrees at 10 bases. The CDR3 totals 15 residues. CDR1 is SGHNT and CDR2 is YYREEE in the germline V gene (reference sequence). Germline trimming cut 4 bases from V and 5 bases from J; bases unmatched to any gene: 7. The CDR3 is CASSPAGGLKDTQYF. DNA of the CDR3: TGTGCCAGCAGCCCAGCGGGAGGGCTAAAAGATACGCAGTATTTT.

The rearrangement uses TRBV27 and TRBJ2-7; no clear D. Trimming left V 5 bases short and J 9 bases short, with 20 bases between. The length of the CDR3 is 14 residues. Looked up from germline, CDR1 is MNHEY and CDR2 is SMNVEV (reference sequence). CDR3 nucleotide sequence: TGTGCCAGCAGTCCTCGGGTCTCCCAAGGCGGGCAGTACTTC. This gives the protein CASSPRVSQGGQYF.

The chain combines TRBV27 with TRBJ2-3; maybe TRBD2 (5 bases). Germline-derived CDR1 and CDR2 are MNHEY and SMNVEV (reference sequence). The germline V and J ends were trimmed by 3 bases and 1 base, with 11 bases remaining between them. This CDR3 spans 15 amino acids. The CDR3 region has the DNA TGTGCCAGCAGTTTGTGGGGAGCGGGCACAGATACGCAGTATTTT. Its protein product is CASSLWGAGTDTQYF.

This clone was found once. This chain connects TRBV2 to TRBJ2-3; a weak D match, TRBD1 (6 bases). Germline CDR1 is SNHLY and CDR2 is FYNNEI. The CDR3 spans 13 residues. Trimming cost V 8 bases and J 3 bases, with 12 bases left between them. The CDR3 DNA sequence: TGTGCCAGCTTCTGGGGGCGGACAGATACGCAGTATTTT. Protein: CASFWGRTDTQYF.

The V call is TRBV18, the J call TRBJ2-1, with D possibly TRBD2 on 6 matching bases. V lost 3 bases and J 4 bases, leaving 10 bases between the germline ends. CDR3 size: 14 residues. Germline V gene data show CDR1 as KGHSH and CDR2 as LQKENI. CDR3 residues: CASSPGTRYNEQFF. The DNA of the CDR3 is TGTGCCAGCTCACCCGGGACTCGTTACAATGAGCAGTTCTTC.

The V and J genes are TRBV5-6 and TRBJ1-4; D might be TRBD1 (5 bases). V was shortened by 1 base and J by 7 bases, with 14 bases between the two germline ends. Per germline, CDR1 SGHDT and CDR2 YYEEEE. The CDR3 totals 15 residues. CDR3 DNA: TGTGCCAGCAGCTTGAATCCCATCCAGGGTGAAAAACTGTTTTTT. Its protein product is CASSLNPIQGEKLFF. Looking up the rest from reference TRBV5-6 and TRBJ1-4 gives the full variable domain: DAGVTQSPTHLIKTRGQQVTLRCSPKSGHDTVSWYQQALGQGPQFIFQYYEEEERQRGNFPDRFSGHQFPNYSSELNVNALLLGDSALYLCASSLNPIQGEKLFFGSGTQLSVL.

V and J are TRBV5-1 and TRBJ2-1; D not certain. Germline CDR1 reads SGHRS; CDR2 reads YFSETQ. V lost 5 bases and J 9 bases, leaving 12 bases between the germline ends. The CDR3 contains 12 residues. CDR3 amino acids: CASRVPYGEQFF. The CDR3 DNA is TGCGCCAGCAGGGTTCCGTACGGTGAGCAGTTCTTC.

The rearrangement joins TRBV2 to TRBJ1-2, with no clear D. Germline V gene sequence: CDR1 SNHLY, CDR2 FYNNEI. This CDR3 spans 14 amino acids. V was clipped by 4 bases and J by 2 bases, with 11 bases between them. The CDR3 protein is CASSGTRGNYGYTF. CDR3 nucleotide sequence: TGTGCCAGCAGTGGTACACGGGGAAACTATGGCTACACCTTC.

This rearrangement joins TRBV4-1 to TRBJ2-3; D perhaps matches TRBD2 (5 bases). CDR1 and CDR2 (germline): MGHRA, YSYEKL. V lost 4 bases and J 0 bases, leaving 17 bases between the germline ends. The CDR3 sequence is 17 residues long. The CDR3 region is CASSPSTISGSTDTQYF. CDR3 in DNA: TGCGCCAGCAGCCCTTCCACGATCTCGGGAAGCACAGATACGCAGTATTTT.

This rearrangement joins TRBV28 to TRBJ1-5, with D perhaps matching TRBD1 (6 bases). CDR1 and CDR2 from the germline V gene are MDHEN and SYDVKM. V was shortened by 7 bases and J by 3 bases, with 16 bases between the two germline ends. This CDR3 spans 15 amino acids. The CDR3 bases are TGTGCCAGCAAAGGGACACGGAACTTCAATCAGCCCCAGCATTTT. Translated, it gives CASKGTRNFNQPQHF.

The chain employs TRBV2 and TRBJ2-2, with 9 bases identical to TRBD1. The germline CDR1 and CDR2 sequences are SNHLY and FYNNEI. CDR3 length: 16 residues. Trimming removed 8 bases from V and 6 bases from J; junction bases left unmatched: 13. The CDR3 reads CASGLGQGNRAGELFF. CDR3 coding DNA: TGTGCCAGCGGATTAGGACAGGGGAATAGAGCCGGGGAGCTGTTTTTT.

DNA of the CDR3: TGTGCCAGCAGCTTGGCAGGGGGGAACTATGGCTACACCTTC. It translates to CASSLAGGNYGYTF. The chain employs TRBV5-4 and TRBJ1-2; 7 bases fit TRBD1. J was trimmed by 2 bases and V by 0 bases; bases with no gene match: 1. Germline V gene sequence: CDR1 SGHNT, CDR2 YYREEE (reference sequence). The CDR3 has 14 residues.

This clone was picked up one time. The CDR3 here is CASTSGIRSGANVLTF. The CDR3 DNA sequence: TGTGCCAGCACTAGCGGGATTCGCTCTGGGGCCAACGTCCTGACTTTC. The chain is built from TRBV18 and TRBJ2-6; 10 bases align to TRBD2. CDR1 and CDR2 from the germline V gene are KGHSH and LQKENI. V shed 8 bases, J shed 0 bases, and the junction held 4 bases outside the gene matches. The CDR3 covers 16 residues.

This clone was observed a few times. This chain links TRBV19 with TRBJ1-5; tentatively, D is TRBD1 (6 bases). Germline loops: CDR1 LNHDA, CDR2 SQIVND (reference sequence). This CDR3 is 12 amino acids long. Trimming removed 9 bases at V and 1 base at J, with 7 bases between. The DNA for the CDR3 is TGTGCCAGCACAGGGAGCAATCAGCCCCAGCATTTT. This encodes CASTGSNQPQHF. The variable domain in full, completed from reference TRBV19 and TRBJ1-5, reads DGGITQSPKYLFRKEGQNVTLSCEQNLNHDAMYWYRQDPGQGLRLIYYSQIVNDFQKGDIAEGYSVSREKKESFPLTVTSAQKNPTAFYLCASTGSNQPQHFGDGTRLSIL.